This record concerns one TCR beta chain sequence. This entry is derived from a study of OX40 agonist ivuxolimab in advanced cancers. There are 13 residues in the CDR3. Trimming left V 5 bases short and J 1 base short, with 8 bases between. From germline, CDR1 is KGHSH and CDR2 LQKENI. Here immunoSEQ multiplex PCR was the method, and the copy in TCRdb shows in-frame clones only, minus some. Of nearly 70,000 clones listed, 86% are singletons. V gene TRBV18 combines with J gene TRBJ2-5, with D maybe TRBD1 (6 bases). The source is an adult with an advanced solid tumor such as melanoma, head and neck, liver or kidney cancer. This material consisted of CD4+ or CD8+ T cells sorted from blood, taken in a trial of the OX40 agonist ivuxolimab. This chain's CDR3 is CASSGGLQETQYF. CDR3 sequence (DNA): TGTGCCAGCTCAGGGGGCCTCCAAGAGACCCAGTACTTC. Filled out from reference TRBV18 and TRBJ2-5, the complete variable domain reads NAGVMQNPRHLVRRRGQEARLRCSPMKGHSHVYWYRQLPEEGLKFMVYLQKENIIDESGMPKERFSAEFPKEGPSILRIQQVVRGDSAAYFCASSGGLQETQYFGPGTRLLVL.